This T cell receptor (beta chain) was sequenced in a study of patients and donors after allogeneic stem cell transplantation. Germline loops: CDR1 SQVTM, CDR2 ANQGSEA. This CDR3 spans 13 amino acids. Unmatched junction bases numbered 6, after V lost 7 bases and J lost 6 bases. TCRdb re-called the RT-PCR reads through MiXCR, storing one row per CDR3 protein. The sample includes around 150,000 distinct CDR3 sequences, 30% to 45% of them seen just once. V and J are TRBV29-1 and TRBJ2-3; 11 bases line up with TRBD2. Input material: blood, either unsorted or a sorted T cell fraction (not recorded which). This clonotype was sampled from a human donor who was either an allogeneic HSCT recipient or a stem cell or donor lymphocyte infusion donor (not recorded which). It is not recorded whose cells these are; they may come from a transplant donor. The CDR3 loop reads CSAYSGGADTQYF. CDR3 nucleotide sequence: TGCAGCGCCTATAGCGGGGGGGCGGATACGCAGTATTTT.